The 3 T cell receptor beta chains below were found in one sample sequenced in a study of shared clonotypes between healthy human individuals. Here immunoSEQ multiplex PCR was the method, and the copy in TCRdb shows in-frame clones only, minus some. The table records 900,000 to 1,200,000 clones, about 80% of them present only once. The sequenced sample was memory CD4+ T cells from PBMCs. Subset denoted: CD45RA-negative fraction. The receptors come from a man between 18 and 35 years old in good health. Some clones in this sample may be carry-over from other donors' samples.

This rearrangement joins TRBV28 to TRBJ2-1; TRBD1 agrees at 7 bases. CDR3 size: 16 residues. Germline CDR1 reads MDHEN; CDR2 reads SYDVKM. J lost 2 bases, V lost 4 bases, and 8 bases had no gene match. The CDR3: CASSSLTGTAYNEQFF. CDR3 in DNA: TGTGCCAGCAGTTCATTAACCGGGACAGCCTACAATGAGCAGTTCTTC. Together with reference TRBV28 and TRBJ2-1, the CDR3 gives the full variable domain: DVKVTQSSRYLVKRTGEKVFLECVQDMDHENMFWYRQDPGLGLRLIYFSYDVKMKEKGDIPEGYSVSREKKERFSLILESASTNQTSMYLCASSSLTGTAYNEQFFGPGTRLTVL.

The V and J genes are TRBV6-5 and TRBJ1-5; 8 positions match TRBD1. Germline values: CDR1 MNHEY, CDR2 SVGAGI. Trimming removed 3 bases from V and 7 bases from J; junction bases left unmatched: 5. The CDR3 is 14 residues long. The DNA for the CDR3 is TGTGCCAGCAGTTATCGACAGGGGCAACAGCCCCAGCATTTT. Amino acid sequence: CASSYRQGQQPQHF.

The rearrangement joins TRBV9 to TRBJ2-7; possible D gene TRBD1, 5 bases. CDR3 length: 17 residues. Trimming took off 0 bases at V and 0 bases at J, with 16 bases between the two ends. Germline V lookup: CDR1 SGDLS, CDR2 YYNGEE. The CDR3 DNA sequence: TGTGCCAGCAGCGTAGGGGGCCCGAGAGTAAACTCCTACGAGCAGTACTTC. It codes for CASSVGGPRVNSYEQYF.